This T cell receptor beta chain came from a study of blood T cell repertoires in COVID-19. The CDR3 runs 13 residues. CDR1 is SGHVS and CDR2 is FQNEAQ in the germline V gene. V lost 0 bases, J lost 11 bases, and 11 bases lay in between. This clone was seen a handful of times. Sequencing used immunoSEQ multiplex PCR; TCRdb keeps in-frame clones, though not all of them. The sample has fewer than 200,000 clones, around four fifths seen once. The sample taken for sequencing was peripheral blood. This sequence was found in a woman aged 80 or over with COVID-19, enrolled during active disease. The chain uses TRBV7-8 and TRBJ2-1; weak D call: TRBD2 (6 bases). In DNA form, the CDR3 reads TGTGCCAGCAGCTTAGCGGAGGGGACGAAGCAGTTCTTC. Its translation is CASSLAEGTKQFF.